The next 30 T cell receptor beta chains were all read from a single sample in a study of cytomegalovirus exposure and HLA in healthy donors listed by TCRdb under 2017. The library was prepared using the immunoSEQ multiplex PCR assay. For the multiplex PCR, a mixture combining 60 forward primers for TCR Vbeta segments and 13 reverse primers for TCR Jbeta segments was used. Entries here come from immuneACCESS through TCRdb and include only in-frame sequences with V and J called. Some clones fail to appear in such tables; in the studies checked, an unresolved V gene covers under half of the shortfall, and the cause of the remainder is unknown. A total of 150,000 to 200,000 clones appear in this sample, 68% of them only once. The ten biggest clones cover 2.8% of the sample. Sequenced input: PBMCs. Receptor source: a woman in her thirties or forties in good health and CMV-seropositive.

The J gene is TRBJ1-3, the V gene TRBV6-6, with 7 bases identical to TRBD1. There are 15 residues in the CDR3. V lost 2 bases and J lost 4; bases outside the gene matches: 5. From germline, CDR1 is MNHNY and CDR2 SVGAGI (reference sequence). The CDR3 DNA follows: TGTGCCAGCAGTTACCCAAGGACAGGAGGAAACACCATATATTTT. It encodes CASSYPRTGGNTIYF.

The CDR3: CTSSQAFSPSGSSYEQYF. DNA for the CDR3: TGCACCAGCAGCCAAGCTTTTTCCCCCAGTGGGAGCTCCTACGAGCAGTACTTC. This chain links TRBV1 with TRBJ2-7; the table's D call, TRBD2, was not checked against the DNA. TRBV1 is labeled a pseudogene. This CDR3 is built from 18 residues.

About this clone: One junction end does not reproduce the germline sequence, and a read error may be involved. This rearrangement joins TRBV7-9 to TRBJ1-5; D is unclear. The CDR3 has 13 residues. Germline values: CDR1 SEHNR, CDR2 FQNEAQ (reference sequence). The CDR3 spells CSSSLVQDQPQHF. CDR3 nucleotides: TGTTCCAGCAGCTTAGTGCAGGATCAGCCCCAGCATTTT.

The chain has TRBV7-9 and TRBJ2-3; 8 bases are a match to TRBD2. Trimming took 5 bases from V and 3 from J; bases not matched to a gene: 10. The CDR3 is made up of 16 amino acids. Germline V gene data show CDR1 as SEHNR and CDR2 as FQNEAQ (reference sequence). CDR3 sequence: CASSLRGGQRTDTQYF. CDR3 nucleotides: TGTGCCAGCAGCCTCCGGGGGGGCCAAAGAACAGATACGCAGTATTTT.

As regards this clone: This same CDR3 is encoded by further DNA sequences in the sample. As DNA, the CDR3 is TGCGCCAGCAGTGATCGACCGTGGAGCACTGAAGCTTTCTTT. Translated: CASSDRPWSTEAFF. This chain connects TRBV10-1 to TRBJ1-1; D gene ambiguous. The CDR3 loop spans 14 amino acids. Trimming took off 3 bases at V and 4 bases at J, with 12 bases between the two ends. Germline loops: CDR1 WNHNN, CDR2 SYGVQD (reference sequence).

This rearrangement joins TRBV11-2 to TRBJ2-2; D may be TRBD2 (7 bases). Germline loops: CDR1 SGHAT, CDR2 FQNNGV. CDR3 length: 15 amino acids. Deletions cut 4 bases from V and 5 bases from J, with 14 bases between. The CDR3 reads CASSSGRGATGELFF. CDR3 in DNA: TGTGCCAGCAGCTCAGGCCGGGGGGCAACCGGGGAGCTGTTTTTT.

The rearrangement uses TRBV5-6 and TRBJ2-1, with TRBD2 matching over 9 bases. The length of the CDR3 is 18 residues. In germline, CDR1 is SGHDT, CDR2 YYEEEE. Germline trimming cut 2 bases from V and 7 bases from J; bases unmatched to any gene: 16. The CDR3 protein is CASSLFGLAGGPQNEQFF. In DNA form, the CDR3 reads TGTGCCAGCAGCTTATTCGGTCTTGCGGGAGGGCCACAGAATGAGCAGTTCTTC.

This clone has just a few counts. This chain links TRBV6-4 with TRBJ2-7; possibly TRBD1 for D (5 bases). The CDR3 spans 13 residues. Germline values: CDR1 MRHNA, CDR2 SNTAGT. V gave up 4 bases and J gave up 7 bases, with 14 bases separating them. The CDR3 DNA reads TGTGCCAGCAGTGTTAGTCTGGGGCGGGAGCAGTACTTC. As protein: CASSVSLGREQYF.

The chain carries TRBV25-1 and TRBJ2-3; 16 bases align to TRBD2. Germline lookup yields CDR1 MGHDK and CDR2 SYGVNS. V was clipped by 4 bases and J by 9 bases; unmatched bases: 7. The CDR3 covers 16 residues. Here the CDR3 reads CASSALGLAGGLTQYF. CDR3 sequence (DNA): TGTGCCAGCAGTGCTCTGGGACTAGCGGGGGGGTTGACGCAGTATTTT. Using reference TRBV25-1 and TRBJ2-3 for the parts outside the CDR3, the full variable domain is EADIYQTPRYLVIGTGKKITLECSQTMGHDKMYWYQQDPGMELHLIHYSYGVNSTEKGDLSSESTVSRIRTEHFPLTLESARPSHTSQYLCASSALGLAGGLTQYFGPGTRLTVL.

The V gene is TRBV28, the J gene TRBJ1-5; a weak D match, TRBD1 (6 bases). Deletions cut 7 bases from V and 9 bases from J, with 16 bases between. The CDR3 is made up of 13 amino acids. Germline CDR1 reads MDHEN; CDR2 reads SYDVKM. CDR3 amino acids: CASTYQGFAPQHF. For the CDR3, the DNA is TGTGCCAGCACCTATCAGGGGTTTGCGCCCCAGCATTTT.

This clone was counted a few times. The CDR3 region is CASSPRDNYGYTF. The CDR3 region has the DNA TGTGCCAGCAGCCCCCGGGACAATTATGGCTACACCTTC. This chain links TRBV11-1 with TRBJ1-2; TRBD1 is a possible D gene (6 bases). The germline gives CDR1 SGHAT, CDR2 FQDESV (reference sequence). CDR3 size: 13 residues. V lost 5 bases, J lost 5 bases, and 12 bases lay in between.

This chain uses TRBV23-1 with TRBJ2-7, with TRBD2 as a possible D gene (6 bases). TRBV23-1 is an open reading frame whose function is uncertain. Trimming removed 6 bases at V and 6 bases at J, with 15 bases between. CDR3 length: 13 residues. The CDR3 coding sequence is TGCGCCAGCAGCCGGGGACTTCTGGGCGAGCAGTACTTC. Protein: CASSRGLLGEQYF.

In this sample, this clone turned up a few times. The chain carries TRBV4-3 and TRBJ2-3; possible D gene TRBD1, 5 bases. The CDR3 totals 16 residues. Trimming took off 0 bases at V and 0 bases at J, with 10 bases between the two ends. Germline V gives CDR1 LGHNA, CDR2 YSLEER. The CDR3 DNA follows: TGCGCCAGCAGCCAAGATTGGGGCAGAAGCACAGATACGCAGTATTTT. This encodes CASSQDWGRSTDTQYF.

The chain carries TRBV6-4 and TRBJ1-1; 8 nucleotides align to TRBD1. The CDR3 runs 15 residues. Germline CDR1 reads MRHNA; CDR2 reads SNTAGT. The V and J ends lost 6 bases and 2 bases, in that order; junction bases with no gene match: 8. The CDR3 sequence is CASRLSGQGNTEAFF. The CDR3 DNA follows: TGTGCCAGCAGACTTTCAGGACAGGGAAACACTGAAGCTTTCTTT.

The chain recombines TRBV6-5 with TRBJ2-1; 11 nucleotides line up with TRBD2. Germline V gene lookup returns CDR1 MNHEY and CDR2 SVGAGI. J lost 4 bases, V lost 2 bases, and 4 bases had no gene match. The CDR3 runs to 16 residues. The chain's CDR3 is CASSYATSGGYNEQFF. CDR3 nucleotide sequence: TGTGCCAGCAGTTACGCTACTAGCGGGGGTTACAATGAGCAGTTCTTC.

A single count supports this clone. The chain is built from TRBV18 and TRBJ1-1; D is uncertain. This CDR3 comprises 14 residues. CDR1 KGHSH and CDR2 LQKENI come from the germline V gene. Deletions cut 3 bases from V and 0 bases from J, with 8 bases between. In DNA, the CDR3 is TGTGCCAGCTCACCTGAGACACTGAACACTGAAGCTTTCTTT. Amino acid sequence: CASSPETLNTEAFF.

This clone has only a few counts. The chain joins TRBV1 to TRBJ2-1; TRBD1, the table's D call, lacks a check against the DNA. TRBV1 is a recognized pseudogene. The CDR3 sequence is 14 residues long. The CDR3 loop is CTSSQDGLDNEQFF. The CDR3 DNA is TGCACCAGCAGCCAAGATGGGCTTGACAATGAGCAGTTCTTC.

This rearrangement joins TRBV5-1 to TRBJ1-5; the D gene is possibly TRBD1 (6 bases). The CDR3 has 14 residues. Looked up from germline, CDR1 is SGHRS and CDR2 is YFSETQ. V gave up 6 bases and J gave up 1 base, with 11 bases separating them. The CDR3 DNA is TGCGCCAGCAACTACAGGGAGAGCAATCAGCCCCAGCATTTT. This translates into CASNYRESNQPQHF.

The chain has TRBV27 and TRBJ2-7; possibly TRBD2 for D (6 bases). V gave up 5 bases and J gave up 7 bases, with 21 bases separating them. The length of the CDR3 is 15 residues. The V gene's germline CDR1 is MNHEY and CDR2 SMNVEV (reference sequence). The CDR3 nucleotides are TGTGCCAGCAGTCCGGACCCGGGAGTTCGGGGGGAGCAGTACTTC. Protein: CASSPDPGVRGEQYF.

This rearrangement joins TRBV7-9 to TRBJ2-3, with 8 positions matching TRBD2. Germline loops: CDR1 SEHNR, CDR2 FQNEAQ (reference sequence). The J segment lost 0 bases and the V segment lost 5 bases, leaving 7 bases of the junction unmatched. The CDR3 has 16 residues. This CDR3 is CASSATSVHSTDTQYF. The DNA of the CDR3 is TGTGCCAGCAGCGCGACTAGCGTGCATAGCACAGATACGCAGTATTTT.

The chain combines TRBV19 with TRBJ2-7, with TRBD2 matching over 10 bases. The junction had 6 bases not matched to a gene; V was cut back by 4 bases and J by 6 bases. CDR3 length: 14 residues. Germline CDR1 is LNHDA and CDR2 is SQIVND (reference sequence). The CDR3 DNA reads as TGTGCCAGTAGTACCAGCGGGAGGGCCTCCGAGCAGTACTTC. Its translation is CASSTSGRASEQYF.

CDR3 amino acids: CASSDPAGSTDTQYF. Written as DNA, the CDR3 is TGCGCCAGCAGCGACCCGGCGGGAAGCACAGATACGCAGTATTTT. V and J are TRBV5-1 and TRBJ2-3; TRBD2 is a possible D gene (6 bases). Trimming shortened V by 4 bases and J by 0 bases, and 12 bases separated the two germline ends. The germline V gene encodes CDR1 SGHRS and CDR2 YFSETQ. This CDR3 has 15 amino acids.

Worth noting for this clone: This sample also contains other DNA sequences that code for the same CDR3. CDR3 protein: CASSSSYEQYF. The DNA for the CDR3 is TGTGCCAGCAGTTCCAGCTACGAGCAGTACTTC. The V call is TRBV27, the J call TRBJ2-7; D gene ambiguous. V lost 4 bases, J lost 3 bases, and 4 bases lay in between. The CDR3 sequence is 11 residues long. CDR1 and CDR2 from the germline V gene are MNHEY and SMNVEV (reference sequence).

This clone occurred a few times. A junction end diverges from the germline sequence, so it may reflect a read error. The genes are TRBV9 and TRBJ1-2, with D possibly being TRBD1 (5 bases). CDR3 length: 14 amino acids. Germline V gene sequence: CDR1 SGDLS, CDR2 YYNGEE. The CDR3 DNA reads as TGTGCCAGCAGCCAGACAGCAACTAACTATGGCTACCCCTTC. It codes for CASSQTATNYGYPF. Drawing the rest from reference TRBV9 and TRBJ1-2, the complete variable domain is DSGVTQTPKHLITATGQRVTLRCSPRSGDLSVYWYQQSLDQGLQFLIQYYNGEERAKGNILERFSAQQFPDLHSELNLSSLELGDSALYFCASSQTATNYGYPFGSGTRLTVV.

The genes are TRBV11-2 and TRBJ2-5, with D perhaps matching TRBD2 (5 bases). This CDR3 spans 14 amino acids. From germline, CDR1 is SGHAT and CDR2 FQNNGV. V dropped 3 bases and J dropped 9 bases, with 17 bases sitting between them. The CDR3 is CASSLWAGEAAQYF. The CDR3 DNA reads TGTGCCAGCAGCTTGTGGGCCGGTGAAGCGGCCCAGTACTTC.

The chain carries TRBV5-1 and TRBJ1-4; TRBD1 matches at 8 bases. The CDR3 consists of 14 residues. The germline CDR1 and CDR2 sequences are SGHRS and YFSETQ. V lost 2 bases, J lost 4 bases, and 1 base stayed unmatched. The chain's CDR3 is CASSLDRGNEKLFF. The DNA for the CDR3 is TGCGCCAGCAGCTTAGACAGGGGTAATGAAAAACTGTTTTTT.

This clone was detected once. The rearrangement uses TRBV18 and TRBJ2-7; 11 positions agree with TRBD2. CDR1 and CDR2 (germline): KGHSH, LQKENI. The V gene end was trimmed by 6 bases and the J gene end by 3 bases; junction bases not matched to a gene: 10. The CDR3 consists of 16 residues. DNA of the CDR3: TGTGCCAGCTCGCCCATACTAGCGGGAGTTGTCTACGAGCAGTACTTC. Amino acid sequence: CASSPILAGVVYEQYF.

The chain is built from TRBV5-4 and TRBJ2-5; TRBD2 agrees at 9 bases. The J call could be wrong; TRBJ2-7 is a better fit for the DNA end. Germline V CDR1 and CDR2: SGHNT, YYREEE (reference sequence). CDR3 length equals 15 residues. In DNA, the CDR3 is TGTGCCAGCAGCTCCGGACTAGCGAGATCCTACGAGCAGTACTTC. It encodes CASSSGLARSYEQYF.

This chain connects TRBV5-1 to TRBJ2-1; the match to TRBD2 covers 9 bases. CDR1 is SGHRS, CDR2 YFSETQ, per germline. The CDR3 is 15 residues long. The trim removed 4 bases at V and 8 bases at J, leaving 10 bases unmatched. In nucleotides, the CDR3 is TGCGCCAGCAGCACAGCGGGGGGCACGTTACATGAGCAGTTCTTC. Translation gives CASSTAGGTLHEQFF.

This chain connects TRBV2 to TRBJ1-4; D might be TRBD1 (6 bases). The germline V gene has CDR1 SNHLY and CDR2 FYNNEI. The CDR3 sequence is 13 residues long. V was clipped by 5 bases and J by 7 bases, with 11 bases between them. CDR3 DNA: TGTGCCAGCAGTCCAGGGGAGGGTGAAAAACTGTTTTTT. Amino acids: CASSPGEGEKLFF.